Below are 18 T cell receptor beta chains sequenced from a single sample in a study of glioma-infiltrating T cells after dendritic cell vaccination (dated by TCRdb to about 2016). Receptor libraries were prepared by the immunoSEQ multiplex PCR assay. This is the immuneACCESS table as TCRdb keeps it, with only in-frame sequences that have V and J called. A part of the clones is gone; compared with another copy, unresolved V genes explain less than half, and the rest is unexplained. The sample table contains roughly 90,000 clones; only one count was recorded for approximately 90% of them. The top ten constitute approximately 14% of the sample. The sequenced sample was blood, obtained before dendritic cell vaccination. These receptor sequences come from a human donor with glioblastoma.

Here the CDR3 reads CASSLSLAPQNEQYF. CDR3 coding DNA: TGTGCCAGCAGCTTATCCCTAGCGCCCCAGAATGAGCAGTACTTC. V usage is TRBV11-2 and J usage is TRBJ2-7; D perhaps matches TRBD2 (6 bases). There are 15 residues in the CDR3. CDR1 and CDR2 from the germline V gene are SGHAT and FQNNGV. Trimming stripped 2 bases from V and 7 bases from J, with 18 bases between. Drawing the rest from reference TRBV11-2 and TRBJ2-7, the complete variable domain is EAGVAQSPRYKIIEKRQSVAFWCNPISGHATLYWYQQILGQGPKLLIQFQNNGVVDDSQLPKDRFSAERLKGVDSTLKIQPAKLEDSAVYLCASSLSLAPQNEQYFGPGTRLTVT.

The chain recombines TRBV7-9 with TRBJ2-7; D gene uncertain. Germline V gene data show CDR1 as SEHNR and CDR2 as FQNEAQ (reference sequence). V shed 5 bases and J shed 7 bases, with 21 bases lying between them. The CDR3 is 15 residues long. The CDR3 region has the DNA TGTGCCAGCAGCCGCTTACTATTTCCGGCCGATGAGCAGTACTTC. Its translation: CASSRLLFPADEQYF. Looking up the rest from reference TRBV7-9 and TRBJ2-7 gives the full variable domain: DTGVSQNPRHKITKRGQNVTFRCDPISEHNRLYWYRQTLGQGPEFLTYFQNEAQLEKSRLLSDRFSAERPKGSFSTLEIQRTEQGDSAMYLCASSRLLFPADEQYFGPGTRLTVT.

The rearrangement links TRBV18 to TRBJ2-3, with D possibly matching TRBD1 (6 bases). Trimming took 2 bases from V and 6 from J, leaving 15 bases between them. CDR1 is KGHSH, CDR2 LQKENI, per germline. This CDR3 is built from 15 residues. This chain's CDR3 is CASSPGRTDFDTQYF. CDR3 in DNA: TGTGCCAGCTCACCAGGCAGGACAGATTTTGATACGCAGTATTTT.

V is TRBV28 and J is TRBJ1-1; TRBD1 is a possible D gene (6 bases). The V end lost 8 bases, the J end lost 2 bases, and 15 bases lay between the germline ends. Germline CDR1 reads MDHEN; CDR2 reads SYDVKM. This CDR3 spans 14 amino acids. The CDR3 here is CASGRGGGNTEAFF. The CDR3 DNA sequence: TGTGCCAGCGGACGAGGGGGGGGTAACACTGAAGCTTTCTTT.

This sequence joins TRBV5-1 and TRBJ2-1, with 10 bases fitting TRBD1. The CDR3 consists of 15 residues. V was pared by 4 bases and J by 2 bases, with 3 bases of the junction left unmatched. The germline V gene encodes CDR1 SGHRS and CDR2 YFSETQ. This chain's CDR3 is CASSLGQGPYNEQFF. CDR3 sequence (DNA): TGCGCCAGCAGCCTGGGACAGGGGCCCTACAATGAGCAGTTCTTC.

The CDR3 loop is CASSGGRGQETQYF. Written as DNA, the CDR3 is TGTGCCAGCAGTGGGGGCCGCGGCCAAGAGACCCAGTACTTC. The chain joins TRBV27 to TRBJ2-5; D may be TRBD1 (6 bases). V was shortened by 5 bases and J by 1 base, with 11 bases between the two germline ends. Germline CDR1 is MNHEY and CDR2 is SMNVEV (reference sequence). The CDR3 consists of 14 residues.

On this clone itself: The junction does not match germline at one end; this may be a read error. This chain connects TRBV14 to TRBJ1-2; TRBD1 aligns across 10 bases. This CDR3 has 15 amino acids. Per the germline V gene, CDR1 is SGHDN and CDR2 is FVKESK. The CDR3 DNA sequence: TGTGCCAGCAGCCAAGAACTCCGGACAGGGGGGTCCCAAAGGTTC. Translated, it gives CASSQELRTGGSQRF.

This clone was found a few times. The rearrangement links TRBV27 to TRBJ2-5; no definite D call. CDR3 length: 16 residues. In germline, CDR1 is MNHEY, CDR2 SMNVEV (reference sequence). V dropped 5 bases and J dropped 0 bases, with 16 bases sitting between them. The CDR3 nucleotides are TGTGCCAGCAGTGGGTATGCGGAGTCCGACCAAGAGACCCAGTACTTC. Amino acid sequence: CASSGYAESDQETQYF.

This chain links TRBV6-1 with TRBJ1-2; TRBD1 might be the D (6 bases). Trimming removed 8 bases at V and 6 bases at J, with 22 bases between. This CDR3 spans 15 amino acids. Germline CDR1 and CDR2: MNHNS and SASEGT. CDR3 nucleotide sequence: TGTGCCAGCGTGGGGGCACAGAAGGACCTCGATGGCTACACCTTC. Amino acid sequence: CASVGAQKDLDGYTF.

The V gene is TRBV6-6, the J gene TRBJ2-7; D may be TRBD2 (6 bases). V was cut by 6 bases and J by 0 bases, with 18 bases left in between. This CDR3 contains 16 residues. Germline values: CDR1 MNHNY, CDR2 SVGAGI (reference sequence). CDR3 sequence reads: CASRPSGRETSYEQYF. The CDR3 DNA reads as TGTGCCAGCAGACCCTCGGGACGGGAGACCTCCTACGAGCAGTACTTC.

The gene calls are TRBV5-1 and TRBJ2-2; 8 bases are a match to TRBD2. Germline assignment: CDR1 SGHRS and CDR2 YFSETQ. The CDR3 contains 17 residues. V lost 1 base, J lost 5 bases, and 10 bases stayed unmatched. CDR3 sequence (DNA): TGCGCCAGCAGCTTGAGGTCGGGACTAGGGACGACCGGGGAGCTGTTTTTT. This translates into CASSLRSGLGTTGELFF. The whole variable domain, remainder taken from reference TRBV5-1 and TRBJ2-2, is KAGVTQTPRYLIKTRGQQVTLSCSPISGHRSVSWYQQTPGQGLQFLFEYFSETQRNKGNFPGRFSGRQFSNSRSEMNVSTLELGDSALYLCASSLRSGLGTTGELFFGEGSRLTVL.

The genes are TRBV7-2 and TRBJ2-7, with TRBD2 matching 10 bases. CDR1 SGHTA and CDR2 FQGNSA come from the germline V gene. V shed 6 bases, J shed 4 bases, and the junction held 3 bases outside the gene matches. There are 13 residues in the CDR3. The CDR3 reads CASSPSGRYEQYF. The CDR3 nucleotides are TGTGCCAGCAGTCCTAGCGGGAGATACGAGCAGTACTTC.

This clone was detected only once. This chain links TRBV4-1 with TRBJ1-2, with D possibly matching TRBD1 (5 bases). Germline lookup yields CDR1 MGHRA and CDR2 YSYEKL. This CDR3 spans 16 amino acids. V shed 2 bases and J shed 0 bases, with 13 bases lying between them. CDR3 sequence reads: CASSQFSPGSNYGYTF. The CDR3, as DNA: TGCGCCAGCAGCCAATTTAGTCCAGGGTCTAACTATGGCTACACCTTC.

V gene TRBV7-7 combines with J gene TRBJ1-1; D not certain. Per the germline V gene, CDR1 is SSHAT and CDR2 is FNYEAQ (reference sequence). The CDR3 is made up of 18 amino acids. V was pared by 5 bases and J by 3 bases, with 25 bases between. The CDR3 sequence: CASSPLGRTSGSDTEAFF. The CDR3 DNA is TGTGCCAGCAGCCCCCTTGGTAGGACTAGCGGGTCGGACACTGAAGCTTTCTTT.

J is TRBJ1-5 and V is TRBV5-6; 9 bases are a match to TRBD1. The CDR3 runs to 14 residues. The germline V gene has CDR1 SGHDT and CDR2 YYEEEE. Unmatched junction bases numbered 5, after V lost 4 bases and J lost 6 bases. The DNA for the CDR3 is TGTGCCAGCAGCCCCGGGACAGGGATTCAGCCCCAGCATTTT. It is translated as CASSPGTGIQPQHF.

This chain links TRBV25-1 with TRBJ2-7; 12 nucleotides line up with TRBD1. Germline V lookup: CDR1 MGHDK, CDR2 SYGVNS. The CDR3 sequence is 14 residues long. J gave up 7 bases and V 7 bases, and 8 bases lay outside the gene matches. The DNA of the CDR3 is TGTGCCAGCAATCCGGGACAGGGGGCTGATGAGCAGTACTTC. This translates into CASNPGQGADEQYF.

This clone was seen a few times. The chain combines TRBV29-1 with TRBJ2-7; D is undetermined. The germline CDR1 and CDR2 sequences are SQVTM and ANQGSEA. Trimming cost V 6 bases and J 0 bases, with 12 bases left between them. The CDR3 loop spans 13 amino acids. The CDR3 protein is CSVRPGGSYEQYF. The CDR3 nucleotides read TGCAGCGTCCGGCCCGGCGGCTCCTACGAGCAGTACTTC.

The rearrangement joins TRBV7-6 to TRBJ2-2, with 9 positions matching TRBD2. In germline, CDR1 is SGHVS, CDR2 FNYEAQ. With V trimmed by 3 bases and J by 7 bases, 12 bases remained unmatched. The CDR3 spans 17 residues. The CDR3 region has the DNA TGTGCCAGCAGCTTGCTACCGGGACTAGCAACGGTCGGGGAGCTGTTTTTT. Residues: CASSLLPGLATVGELFF.